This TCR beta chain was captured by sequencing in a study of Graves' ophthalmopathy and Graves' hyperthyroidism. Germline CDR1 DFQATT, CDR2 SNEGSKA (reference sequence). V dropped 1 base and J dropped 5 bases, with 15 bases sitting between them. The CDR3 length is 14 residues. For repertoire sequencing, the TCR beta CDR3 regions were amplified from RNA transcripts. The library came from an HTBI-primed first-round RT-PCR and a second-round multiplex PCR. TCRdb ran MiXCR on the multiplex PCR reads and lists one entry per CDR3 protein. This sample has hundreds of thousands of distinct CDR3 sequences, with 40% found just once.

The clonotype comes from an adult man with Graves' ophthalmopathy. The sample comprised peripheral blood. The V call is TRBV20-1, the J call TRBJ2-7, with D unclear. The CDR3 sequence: CSARVPGQPNEQYF. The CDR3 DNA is TGCAGTGCTAGAGTCCCCGGGCAGCCTAACGAGCAGTACTTC.